Listed below are T cell receptor beta chains from one sample, sequenced in a study of cytomegalovirus exposure and HLA in healthy donors. TCRdb keeps only in-frame clones here, not all; method: immunoSEQ multiplex PCR. The sample consists of about 110,000 clones, roughly 85% of them appearing once. Sequenced sample: PBMCs. The receptors shown here come from a woman aged 40 to 50 in good health and CMV-seronegative. CDR3s include the opening cysteine and the closing phenylalanine or tryptophan. The order of the fields is D gene, J gene, clone size, V gene, CDR3 DNA, CDR3 protein. D genes are given only for firm matches. Clone size is not always given. Where it is, it says once, few, many or a class for expanded clones.

D gene: -
J gene: TRBJ1-1
clone size: -
V gene: TRBV15
CDR3 DNA: TGTGCCACCAGCAGGGGGAGGGGTGGCGCGAACACTGAAGCTTTCTTT
CDR3 protein: CATSRGRGGANTEAFF

D gene: TRBD1
J gene: TRBJ2-7
clone size: few
V gene: TRBV4-1
CDR3 DNA: TGCGCCAGCAGCCATCCGGGACAGGGGCCCTACGAGCAGTACTTC
CDR3 protein: CASSHPGQGPYEQYF

D gene: TRBD2
J gene: TRBJ2-3
clone size: -
V gene: TRBV10-3
CDR3 DNA: TGTGCCATCAAGCGGACTAGCGGGGGAAACACAGATACGCAGTATTTT
CDR3 protein: CAIKRTSGGNTDTQYF

D gene: -
J gene: TRBJ2-5
clone size: -
V gene: TRBV9
CDR3 DNA: TGTGCCAGCAGCCTCCGCCACAGGGCGCAAGAGACCCAGTACTTC
CDR3 protein: CASSLRHRAQETQYF

D gene: TRBD2
J gene: TRBJ2-1
clone size: -
V gene: TRBV5-1
CDR3 DNA: TGCGCCAGCAGCTTTAGCGGGAGAATGGATGAGCAGTTCTTC
CDR3 protein: CASSFSGRMDEQFF

D gene: TRBD1
J gene: TRBJ1-5
clone size: -
V gene: TRBV4-3
CDR3 DNA: TGCGCCAGCAGCCCAGGGACAGCAAATCAGCCCCAGCATTTT
CDR3 protein: CASSPGTANQPQHF

D gene: TRBD1
J gene: TRBJ1-5
clone size: -
V gene: TRBV6-4
CDR3 DNA: TGTGCCAGCAGAAGGGACAGTCAGAATGGACCCCAGCATTTT
CDR3 protein: CASRRDSQNGPQHF

D gene: -
J gene: TRBJ1-3
clone size: -
V gene: TRBV28
CDR3 DNA: TGTGCCAGCAGTTCCCGGACACCCGGAAACACCATATATTTT
CDR3 protein: CASSSRTPGNTIYF

D gene: TRBD1
J gene: TRBJ1-2
clone size: -
V gene: TRBV20-1
CDR3 DNA: TGCAGTGCTAGGGACAGGCGTGGCTACACCTTC
CDR3 protein: CSARDRRGYTF

D gene: TRBD1
J gene: TRBJ1-5
clone size: -
V gene: TRBV28
CDR3 DNA: TGTGCCAGCAGTTTCCCCTCAGGGGGCCAGCCCCAGCATTTT
CDR3 protein: CASSFPSGGQPQHF

D gene: -
J gene: TRBJ2-7
clone size: -
V gene: TRBV7-2
CDR3 DNA: TGTGCCAGCAGCTTAGAGTTTCTTAGCTCCTACGAGCAGTACTTC
CDR3 protein: CASSLEFLSSYEQYF

D gene: TRBD1
J gene: TRBJ2-2
clone size: -
V gene: TRBV10-1
CDR3 DNA: TGCGCCACCACCGGGGACAGGGCCACCGGGGAGCTGTTTTTT
CDR3 protein: CATTGDRATGELFF

D gene: TRBD1
J gene: TRBJ1-2
clone size: -
V gene: TRBV9
CDR3 DNA: TGTGCCAGCAGCGTAGGGGACAGGGGGAGAAGCTACACCTTC
CDR3 protein: CASSVGDRGRSYTF

D gene: TRBD1
J gene: TRBJ1-2
clone size: -
V gene: TRBV2
CDR3 DNA: TGTGCCAGCAGTGAGGGACAGTACTATGGCTACACCTTC
CDR3 protein: CASSEGQYYGYTF

D gene: -
J gene: TRBJ2-5
clone size: few
V gene: TRBV2
CDR3 DNA: TGTGCCAGCAGAAGTGCAGGGTTTGGAGAGACCCAGTACTTC
CDR3 protein: CASRSAGFGETQYF

D gene: -
J gene: TRBJ1-6
clone size: -
V gene: TRBV4-1
CDR3 DNA: TGCGCCAGCAGCCAGCCTGGACTATTAGATGAGAATTCACCCCTCCACTTT
CDR3 protein: CASSQPGLLDENSPLHF

D gene: TRBD1
J gene: TRBJ1-6
clone size: -
V gene: TRBV10-3
CDR3 DNA: TGTGCCATCAGCGACGACAGGGATAATTCACCCCTCCACTTT
CDR3 protein: CAISDDRDNSPLHF

D gene: TRBD1
J gene: TRBJ2-3
clone size: -
V gene: TRBV6-1
CDR3 DNA: TGTGCCAGCAGCAGGGACAGCTCTAGCACAGATACGCAGTATTTT
CDR3 protein: CASSRDSSSTDTQYF

D gene: TRBD2
J gene: TRBJ2-5
clone size: -
V gene: TRBV4-3
CDR3 DNA: TGCGCCAGCAGTCCAGATGCTAGCGGGACGCAGACCCAGTACTTC
CDR3 protein: CASSPDASGTQTQYF

D gene: TRBD1
J gene: TRBJ1-2
clone size: -
V gene: TRBV28
CDR3 DNA: TGTGCCAGCAGATCGGGACAGGCAATCTATGGCTACACCTTC
CDR3 protein: CASRSGQAIYGYTF

D gene: -
J gene: TRBJ1-4
clone size: -
V gene: TRBV10-3
CDR3 DNA: TGTGCCATCAGTGGGGGACGGGACACAACTAATGAAAAACTGTTTTTT
CDR3 protein: CAISGGRDTTNEKLFF

D gene: TRBD2
J gene: TRBJ2-1
clone size: -
V gene: TRBV5-4
CDR3 DNA: TGTGCCAGCAGCTTACTAGCGGGTCCTCGGGAATTTAATGAGCAGTTCTTC
CDR3 protein: CASSLLAGPREFNEQFF

D gene: -
J gene: TRBJ2-7
clone size: few
V gene: TRBV11-2
CDR3 DNA: TGTGCCAGCAGCTCCCTCGGGGGACCGGGACCCGCGCCTGGCGAGCAGTACTTC
CDR3 protein: CASSSLGGPGPAPGEQYF

D gene: TRBD2
J gene: TRBJ2-1
clone size: -
V gene: TRBV12-5
CDR3 DNA: TGTGCTAGTGGTTTGGACACAGCGGGAACGAGTGAGCAGTTCTTC
CDR3 protein: CASGLDTAGTSEQFF